This entry lists 8 T cell receptor beta chains sequenced from one sample in a study of blood T cells in healthy people across ages. Combining a sample-barcoded 5' primer with a J-beta primer mix, a second PCR ran for about 7 to 12 cycles. TCRdb reprocessed the 5' RACE reads with MiXCR, giving one entry per CDR3 protein. The sample lists fewer than 750,000 distinct CDR3 sequences, 40% to 65% occurring once. Specimen: blood. The receptors come from an elderly woman in good health.

This clonotype has a count of ten or more. The V gene is TRBV20-1, the J gene TRBJ2-5; no firm D call. Between the trimmed V and J ends, which lost 6 bases and 1 base, there was a span of 18 bases. Germline V gene data show CDR1 as DFQATT and CDR2 as SNEGSKA (reference sequence). CDR3 size: 15 residues. The CDR3, as DNA: TGCAGTGCGGTCGAGGCTCGGACGTCCCAAGAGACCCAGTACTTC. Translation: CSAVEARTSQETQYF.

This clonotype has at least ten counts. The V call is TRBV7-3, the J call TRBJ2-3, with D perhaps given as TRBD1 or TRBD2 (6 bases each). Trimming pared 4 bases from V and 3 bases from J, leaving 14 bases between. Looked up from germline, CDR1 is SGHTA and CDR2 is FQGTGA. This CDR3 is built from 15 residues. The DNA of the CDR3 is TGTGCCAGCAGCTCATTGGGGGGCCGGACAGATACGCAGTATTTT. Residues: CASSSLGGRTDTQYF.

This clonotype was seen at least ten times. The chain employs TRBV4-1 and TRBJ2-1; possibly TRBD1 for D (7 bases). Germline V gene lookup returns CDR1 MGHRA and CDR2 YSYEKL. V was trimmed by 5 bases and J by 9 bases, leaving 17 bases between them. This CDR3 region has 14 residues. The CDR3 region has the DNA TGCGCCAGCAGCTACTACATCCAGGGGGGTGAGCAGTTCTTC. Protein: CASSYYIQGGEQFF.

The chain uses TRBV12-3 or TRBV12-4 and TRBJ2-7; 8 bases line up with TRBD2. The CDR3 has 15 amino acids. The junction had 14 bases not matched to a gene; V was cut back by 6 bases and J by 7 bases. The CDR3: CASRLGLAGIREQYF. CDR3 coding DNA: TGTGCCAGCAGGCTCGGACTAGCAGGGATAAGAGAGCAGTACTTC.

The sample holds one count of this clonotype. This chain's CDR3 is CAISESLGTAQETQYF. In nucleotides, the CDR3 is TGTGCCATCAGTGAGTCTCTTGGTACCGCCCAAGAGACCCAGTACTTC. The V gene is TRBV10-3, the J gene TRBJ2-5; D gene ambiguous. The CDR3 loop spans 16 amino acids. The germline gives CDR1 ENHRY, CDR2 SYGVKD. Trimming pared 0 bases from V and 1 base from J, leaving 12 bases between.

Concerning this clonotype itself: The junction differs from germline at one of its ends, possibly a read error. The rearrangement joins TRBV25-1 to TRBJ1-6; TRBD1 agrees at 10 bases. Per the germline V gene, CDR1 is MGHDK and CDR2 is SYGVNS. CDR3 length: 17 residues. CDR3 loop: CASSDRDRGSYNSPPHF. The CDR3 nucleotides are TGTGCCAGCAGTGACCGGGACAGGGGCTCCTATAATTCACCCCCCCACTTT.

The V call is TRBV29-1, the J call TRBJ2-3, with D possibly being TRBD1 (7 bases). CDR3 length: 12 residues. Trimming cost V 5 bases and J 11 bases, with 17 bases left between them. Germline CDR1 is SQVTM and CDR2 is ANQGSEA. CDR3 residues: CSVIPRGREQYF. The CDR3 DNA sequence: TGCAGCGTTATCCCGAGGGGGCGGGAGCAGTATTTT.

This clonotype has only one observation. This chain joins TRBV27 and TRBJ1-2, with 8 bases lining up with TRBD1. Unmatched junction bases numbered 8, after V lost 10 bases and J lost 4 bases. Per the germline V gene, CDR1 is MNHEY and CDR2 is SMNVEV (reference sequence). The CDR3 runs to 13 residues. CDR3 in amino acids: CANSRQGLYGYTF. CDR3 coding DNA: TGTGCCAACTCACGACAGGGGCTCTATGGCTACACCTTC.